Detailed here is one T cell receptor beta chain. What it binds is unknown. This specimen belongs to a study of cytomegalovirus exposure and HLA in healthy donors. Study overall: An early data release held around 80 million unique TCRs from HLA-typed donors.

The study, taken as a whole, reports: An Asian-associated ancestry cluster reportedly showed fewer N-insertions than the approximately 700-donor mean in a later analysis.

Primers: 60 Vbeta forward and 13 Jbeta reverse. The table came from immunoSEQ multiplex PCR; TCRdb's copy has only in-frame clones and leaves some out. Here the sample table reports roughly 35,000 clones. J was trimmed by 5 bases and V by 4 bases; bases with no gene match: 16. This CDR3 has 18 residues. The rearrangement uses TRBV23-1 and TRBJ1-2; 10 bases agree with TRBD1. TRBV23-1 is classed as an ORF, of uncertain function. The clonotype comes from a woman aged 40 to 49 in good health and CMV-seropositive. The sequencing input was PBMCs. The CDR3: CASSPLPGQGSWPYGYTF. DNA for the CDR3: TGCGCCAGCAGTCCCCTCCCGGGACAGGGGAGTTGGCCTTATGGCTACACCTTC.